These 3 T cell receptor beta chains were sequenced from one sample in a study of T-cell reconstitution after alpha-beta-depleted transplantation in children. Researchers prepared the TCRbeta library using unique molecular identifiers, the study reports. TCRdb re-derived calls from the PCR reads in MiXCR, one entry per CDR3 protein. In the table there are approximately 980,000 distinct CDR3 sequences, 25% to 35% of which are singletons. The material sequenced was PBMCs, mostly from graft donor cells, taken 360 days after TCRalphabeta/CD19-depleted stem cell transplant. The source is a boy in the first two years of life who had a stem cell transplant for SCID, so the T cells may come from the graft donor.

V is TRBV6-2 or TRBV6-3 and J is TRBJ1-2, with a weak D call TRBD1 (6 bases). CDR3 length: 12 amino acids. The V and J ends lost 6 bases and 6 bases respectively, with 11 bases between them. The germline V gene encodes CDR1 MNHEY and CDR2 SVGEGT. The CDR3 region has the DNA TGTGCCAGCAGCAAAAACAGGGATGGCTACACCTTC. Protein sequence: CASSKNRDGYTF.

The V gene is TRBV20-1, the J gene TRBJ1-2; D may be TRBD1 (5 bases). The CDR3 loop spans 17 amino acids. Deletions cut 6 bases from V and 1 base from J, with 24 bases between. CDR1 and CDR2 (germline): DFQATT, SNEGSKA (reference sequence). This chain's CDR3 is CSAGGWDTSKLNYGYTF. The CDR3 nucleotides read TGCAGTGCCGGGGGTTGGGATACAAGTAAACTTAACTATGGCTACACCTTC.

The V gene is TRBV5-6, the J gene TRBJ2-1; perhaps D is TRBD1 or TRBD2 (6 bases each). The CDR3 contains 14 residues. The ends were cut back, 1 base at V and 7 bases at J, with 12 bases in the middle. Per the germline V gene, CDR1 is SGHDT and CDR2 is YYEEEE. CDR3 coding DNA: TGTGCCAGCAGCTTGAGGGGGGTCATAAATGAGCAGTTCTTC. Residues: CASSLRGVINEQFF.